These T cell receptor beta chains were read from a single sample in a study of T cell repertoires in cytomegalovirus infection. A single record per CDR3 protein comes from TCRdb applying MiXCR to the reads. The data contain about 450,000 distinct CDR3 sequences, roughly 30% of them singletons. The sequencing input was PBMCs. The receptors derive from a human donor in good health (CMV status not recorded). Some clones in this sample may be carry-over from other donors' samples. The CDR3 runs from the conserved cysteine through the conserved F or W. The order of the fields is V gene, D gene, J gene, clone size, CDR3 DNA, CDR3 protein. A D gene is named only where the DNA matches it firmly. Clone size is not always given. Where it is, it says once, few, many or a class for expanded clones.

TRBV7-2	-	TRBJ2-7	many	TGTGCCAGCAGCTTAGGCGGGGCCCCCTCCTACGAGCAGTACTTC	CASSLGGAPSYEQYF
TRBV5-4	-	TRBJ2-7	few	TGTGCCAGCAGCTTGGACCGGGGGACCTCCTACGAGCAGTACTTC	CASSLDRGTSYEQYF
TRBV28	TRBD1	TRBJ1-5	-	TGTGCCAGCAGTCTACAGGGGCCGCGGAGCAATCAGCCCCAGCATTTT	CASSLQGPRSNQPQHF
TRBV14	-	TRBJ2-7	-	TGTGCCAGCAGCCAAGTAGACAGAACCTACGAGCAGTACTTC	CASSQVDRTYEQYF
TRBV25-1	TRBD1	TRBJ1-6	-	TGTGCCAGCAGTGAGAACAGGGGGCGGAATTCACCCCTCAACTTT	CASSENRGRNSPLNF
TRBV6-8	TRBD1	TRBJ2-7	-	TGTGCCAGCAGTTACTCGACAGGGGGAATTTACGAGCAGTACTTC	CASSYSTGGIYEQYF
TRBV7-2	-	TRBJ2-7	many	TGTGCCAGCCAATGGGGACCTAGCTCCTACGAGCAGTACTTC	CASQWGPSSYEQYF
TRBV7-2	TRBD2	TRBJ2-1	many	TGTGCCAGCAGCTCCCGGACTAGCGGATTCTACAATGAGCAGTTCTTC	CASSSRTSGFYNEQFF
TRBV10-3	-	TRBJ1-4	-	TGTGCCACGGGACGGACTAATGAAAAACTGTTTTTT	CATGRTNEKLFF
TRBV5-5	TRBD2	TRBJ2-5	-	TGTGCCAGCAGCTCGACCGGGACTACAGAGACCCAGTACTTC	CASSSTGTTETQYF
TRBV2	-	TRBJ1-6	-	TGTGCCAGCCATCCTATACCGGCGAATAATTCACCCCTCCACTTT	CASHPIPANNSPLHF
TRBV11-2	TRBD2	TRBJ2-1	-	TGTGCCAGCAGCTTAGGGGACTACCCTGGGAATGAGCAGTTCTTC	CASSLGDYPGNEQFF
TRBV20-1	-	TRBJ2-1	-	TGCAGTGCTCAGGGACTGGGGAAATACAATGAGCAGTTCTTC	CSAQGLGKYNEQFF
TRBV18	-	TRBJ1-1	-	TGTGCCAGCTCACAAAACCGGGACACGAACACTGAAGCTTTCTTT	CASSQNRDTNTEAFF
TRBV29-1	-	TRBJ1-1	-	TGCAGCGTCGGTCCCAAGACAGGCAACGTTGAAGCTTTCTTT	CSVGPKTGNVEAFF
TRBV4-3	-	TRBJ2-5	many	TGCGCCAGCAGCCAAGATCAAGAGACCCAGTACTTC	CASSQDQETQYF
TRBV20-1	-	TRBJ1-1	few	TGCAGTGCTAGAGACGGGGGGAACACTGAAGCTTTCTTT	CSARDGGNTEAFF
TRBV6-6	-	TRBJ2-2	-	TGTGCCAGCATCACAACGACCGCTTCCACCGGGGAGCTGTTTTTT	CASITTTASTGELFF
TRBV28	TRBD2	TRBJ2-5	many	TGTGCCAGCAGTTCGCCCGGGACTAGGTTGGCGGAGACCCAGTACTTC	CASSSPGTRLAETQYF
TRBV6-2/TRBV6-3	-	TRBJ1-5	-	TGTGCCAGCAGTTACTCTGAACTGTCGGGCGGCCAGCCCCAGCATTTT	CASSYSELSGGQPQHF
TRBV5-6	-	TRBJ1-1	-	TGTGCCAGCAGCCCGTATACAGGGAAGACTGAAGCTTTCTTT	CASSPYTGKTEAFF
TRBV15	-	TRBJ1-1	-	TGTGCCACCAGAAGAGATGGCAGATACAACACTGAAGCTTTCTTT	CATRRDGRYNTEAFF
TRBV25-1	-	TRBJ2-5	-	TGTGCCAGCAGTACCCCCTCGGGGTTCAGGGCCAAACAAGAGACCCAGTACTTC	CASSTPSGFRAKQETQYF
TRBV7-2	-	TRBJ2-2	many	TGTGCCAGCAGTTCCTACACCGGGGAGCTGTTTTTT	CASSSYTGELFF
TRBV7-8	-	TRBJ2-3	many	TGTGCCAGCAGCCCCCCCGGCCCAGATACGCAGTATTTT	CASSPPGPDTQYF
TRBV15	-	TRBJ1-5	-	TGTGCCACCAGGCCAGAGATGAGAGGGCACGACGGGCAGCCCCAGCATTTT	CATRPEMRGHDGQPQHF
TRBV15	-	TRBJ2-3	-	TGTGCCACCAGCAGTAGGGGACCCACAGATACGCAGTATTTT	CATSSRGPTDTQYF
TRBV7-2	-	TRBJ1-1	-	TGTGCCAGCAGCTCCCCACAAGGAATGCGGGGCACTGAAGCTTTCTTT	CASSSPQGMRGTEAFF
TRBV4-1	TRBD1	TRBJ1-5	many	TGCGCCAGCAGCCAAGATGGGGACAGGTCCAATCAGCCCCAGCATTTT	CASSQDGDRSNQPQHF
TRBV5-7	-	TRBJ1-2	-	TGTGCCAGCAGCTTCACAGGGTGCTATGGCTACACCTTC	CASSFTGCYGYTF
TRBV5-5	-	TRBJ1-2	few	TGTGCCAGCAGCTTGCCCGGACAGCAGTTCTATGGCTACACCTTC	CASSLPGQQFYGYTF
TRBV7-8	-	TRBJ2-5	many	TGTGCCAGCAGCTTGGAGGCGGGGCGGGAGACCCAGTACTTC	CASSLEAGRETQYF
TRBV20-1	TRBD2	TRBJ2-7	-	TGCAGTGCTACGACGTTGGGGACTAGCGGGGGGCTAATTAGCTCCTACGAGCAGTACTTC	CSATTLGTSGGLISSYEQYF
TRBV12-3/TRBV12-4	TRBD1	TRBJ2-1	-	TGTGCCAGCAGCCAAAGGACAGGAGATGAGCAGTTCTTC	CASSQRTGDEQFF
TRBV30	-	TRBJ1-5	-	TGTGCCTGGAGTAATGGTCAGGGCGTATATAGCAATCAGCCCCAGCATTTT	CAWSNGQGVYSNQPQHF
TRBV6-2/TRBV6-3	-	TRBJ1-1	-	TGTGCCAGTAGGTATCAAGGGGGGTACACTGAAGCTTTCTTT	CASRYQGGYTEAFF
TRBV2	-	TRBJ1-3	-	TGTGCCAGCAGTGATCAGGGGCTAGGAAACACCATATATTTT	CASSDQGLGNTIYF
TRBV24-1	TRBD1	TRBJ1-1	-	TGTGCCACCAGTGATTCCCCTAAAGGGGACAGGGCGCCTGAAGCTTTCTTT	CATSDSPKGDRAPEAFF
TRBV6-5	-	TRBJ1-2	many	TGTGCCAGCAGTTACTCGTCACGGGGATCTAACTATGGCTACACCTTC	CASSYSSRGSNYGYTF
TRBV6-5	TRBD2	TRBJ2-5	many	TGTGCCAGCAGGAAGGGAATAGCGGGGACCCTCGGGGAGACCCAGTACTTC	CASRKGIAGTLGETQYF
TRBV7-9	TRBD2	TRBJ2-7	few	TGTGCCAGCAGCCCCCTAGCGGCGGAGCAGTACTTC	CASSPLAAEQYF
TRBV7-2	TRBD2	TRBJ2-1	-	TGTGCCAGCAGCCCACGGGACTACCCCTCCTACAATGAGCAGTTCTTC	CASSPRDYPSYNEQFF
TRBV7-8	-	TRBJ2-2	-	TGTGCCAGCAGCTTAGTATCACTACCCAACACCGGGGAGCTGTTTTTT	CASSLVSLPNTGELFF
TRBV24-1	TRBD1	TRBJ1-4	-	TGTGCCACCAGTGCAACCGGACAGGGAAAAGAAAAACTGTTTTTT	CATSATGQGKEKLFF
TRBV7-9	TRBD1	TRBJ2-2	-	TGTGCCAGCTTGGGACAGGGAAGGGCCGGGGAGCTGTTTTTT	CASLGQGRAGELFF
TRBV11-2	-	TRBJ1-1	-	TGTGCCAGCAAACGAGGGGCGAACACTGAAGCTTTCTTT	CASKRGANTEAFF
TRBV6-8	TRBD1	TRBJ1-6	few	TGTGCCAGCAGTCACGGACAGGGCGTAGGTTCACCCCTCCACTTT	CASSHGQGVGSPLHF
TRBV5-1	-	TRBJ1-1	-	TGCGCCAGCAGCTTGGTGGGGGCCGGGAACACTGAAGCTTTCTTT	CASSLVGAGNTEAFF
TRBV11-2	-	TRBJ2-1	-	TGTGCCAGCAGCTTAGATCTACTATACAATGAGCAGTTCTTC	CASSLDLLYNEQFF
TRBV4-2	TRBD2	TRBJ2-5	-	TGTGCCAGCAGCCAAGAGGCGGGGGTGGAGACCCAGTACTTC	CASSQEAGVETQYF
TRBV15	TRBD1	TRBJ1-2	few	TGTGCCACCAGCATTCCCGGGACAGGGGGCTATGGCTACACCTTC	CATSIPGTGGYGYTF
TRBV7-2	TRBD2	TRBJ2-7	many	TGTGCCAGCAGCTTAGGGGAGTTGCGGGGGACCTACGAGCAGTACTTC	CASSLGELRGTYEQYF
TRBV19	-	TRBJ1-5	-	TGTGCCAGTAGTATTGACCGGACGGATAATCAGCCCCAGCATTTT	CASSIDRTDNQPQHF